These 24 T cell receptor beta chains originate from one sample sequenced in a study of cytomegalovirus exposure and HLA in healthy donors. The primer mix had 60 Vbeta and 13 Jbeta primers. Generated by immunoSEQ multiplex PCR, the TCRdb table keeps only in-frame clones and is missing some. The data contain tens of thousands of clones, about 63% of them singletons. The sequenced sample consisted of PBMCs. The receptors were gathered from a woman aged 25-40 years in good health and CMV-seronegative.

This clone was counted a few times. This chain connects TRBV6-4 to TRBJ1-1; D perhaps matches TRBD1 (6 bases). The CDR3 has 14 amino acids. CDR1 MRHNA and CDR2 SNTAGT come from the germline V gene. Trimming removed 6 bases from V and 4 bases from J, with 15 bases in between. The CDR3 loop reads CASRTGQLSTEAFF. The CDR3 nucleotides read TGTGCCAGCAGGACAGGACAGCTATCCACTGAAGCTTTCTTT.

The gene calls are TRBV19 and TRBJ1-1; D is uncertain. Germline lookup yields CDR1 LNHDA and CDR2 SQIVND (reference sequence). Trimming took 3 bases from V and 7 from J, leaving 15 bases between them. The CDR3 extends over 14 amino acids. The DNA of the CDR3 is TGTGCCAGTAGTATCGTGCCGGGAGTGGGTGAAGCTTTCTTT. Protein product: CASSIVPGVGEAFF.

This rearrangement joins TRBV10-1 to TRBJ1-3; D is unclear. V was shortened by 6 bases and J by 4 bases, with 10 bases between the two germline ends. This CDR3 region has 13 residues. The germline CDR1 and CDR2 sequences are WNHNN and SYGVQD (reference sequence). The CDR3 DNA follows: TGCGCCAGCAGCAGTGAAGTCGGAAACACCATATATTTT. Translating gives CASSSEVGNTIYF.

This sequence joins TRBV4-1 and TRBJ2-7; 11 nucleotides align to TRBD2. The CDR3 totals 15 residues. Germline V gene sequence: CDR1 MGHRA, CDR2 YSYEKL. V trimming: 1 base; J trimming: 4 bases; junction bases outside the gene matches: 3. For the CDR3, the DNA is TGCGCCAGCAGCCAAGCCGGGACTAGCGGATACGAGCAGTACTTC. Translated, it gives CASSQAGTSGYEQYF.

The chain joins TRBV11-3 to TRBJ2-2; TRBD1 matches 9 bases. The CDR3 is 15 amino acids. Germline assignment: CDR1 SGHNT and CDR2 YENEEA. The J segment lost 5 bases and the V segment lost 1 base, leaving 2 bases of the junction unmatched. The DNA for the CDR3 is TGTGCCAGCAGCTTAGGGGACAGGGAGACCGGGGAGCTGTTTTTT. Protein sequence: CASSLGDRETGELFF.

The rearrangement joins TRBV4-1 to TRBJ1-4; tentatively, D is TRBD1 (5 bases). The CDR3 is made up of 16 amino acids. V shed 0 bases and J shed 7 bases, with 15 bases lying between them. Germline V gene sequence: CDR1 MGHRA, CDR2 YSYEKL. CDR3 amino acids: CASSQETRGSGEKLFF. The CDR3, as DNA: TGCGCCAGCAGCCAAGAAACAAGGGGCTCGGGTGAAAAACTGTTTTTT.

CDR3 protein: CASSIGASTDTQYF. The CDR3 DNA reads TGTGCCAGTAGTATTGGGGCTAGCACAGATACGCAGTATTTT. The J gene is TRBJ2-3, the V gene TRBV19; tentative D call: TRBD1 (5 bases). This CDR3 contains 14 residues. The V and J ends lost 3 bases and 0 bases respectively, with 7 bases between them. The germline CDR1 and CDR2 sequences are LNHDA and SQIVND (reference sequence).

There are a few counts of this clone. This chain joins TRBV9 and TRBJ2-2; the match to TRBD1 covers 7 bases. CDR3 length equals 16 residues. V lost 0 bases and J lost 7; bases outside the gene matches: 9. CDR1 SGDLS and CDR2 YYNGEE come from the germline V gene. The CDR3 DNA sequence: TGTGCCAGCAGCGTAGATATGAGGGGGCGAAGCGGGGAGCTGTTTTTT. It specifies CASSVDMRGRSGELFF.

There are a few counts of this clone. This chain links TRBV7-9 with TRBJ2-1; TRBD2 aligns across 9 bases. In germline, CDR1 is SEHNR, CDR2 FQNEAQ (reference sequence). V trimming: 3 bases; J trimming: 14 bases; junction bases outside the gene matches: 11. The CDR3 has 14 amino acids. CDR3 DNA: TGTGCCAGCAGCTTGACTAGCGGACTGTCTTTGGAGTTCTTC. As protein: CASSLTSGLSLEFF.

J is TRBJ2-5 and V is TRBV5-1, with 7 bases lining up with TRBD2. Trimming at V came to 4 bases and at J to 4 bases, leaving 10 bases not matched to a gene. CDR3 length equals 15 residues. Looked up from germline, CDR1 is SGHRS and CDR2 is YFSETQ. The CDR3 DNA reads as TGCGCCAGCAGCATCGGACTAGGAAGGGCAGAGACCCAGTACTTC. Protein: CASSIGLGRAETQYF.

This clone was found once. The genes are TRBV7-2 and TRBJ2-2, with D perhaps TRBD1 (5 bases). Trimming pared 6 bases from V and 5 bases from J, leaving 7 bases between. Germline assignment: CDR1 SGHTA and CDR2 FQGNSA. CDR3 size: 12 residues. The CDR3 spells CASRPGTGELFF. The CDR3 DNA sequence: TGTGCCAGCAGACCAGGGACCGGGGAGCTGTTTTTT. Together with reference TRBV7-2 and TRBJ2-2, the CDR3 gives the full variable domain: GAGVSQSPSNKVTEKGKDVELRCDPISGHTALYWYRQSLGQGLEFLIYFQGNSAPDKSGLPSDRFSAERTGGSVSTLTIQRTQQEDSAVYLCASRPGTGELFFGEGSRLTVL.

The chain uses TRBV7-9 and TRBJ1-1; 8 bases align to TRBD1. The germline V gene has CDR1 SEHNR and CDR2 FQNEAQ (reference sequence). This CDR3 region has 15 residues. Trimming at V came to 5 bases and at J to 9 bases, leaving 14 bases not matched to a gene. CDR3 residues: CASSLDREGGRKAFF. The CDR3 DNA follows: TGTGCCAGCAGCCTGGACAGGGAAGGGGGGCGGAAAGCTTTCTTT.

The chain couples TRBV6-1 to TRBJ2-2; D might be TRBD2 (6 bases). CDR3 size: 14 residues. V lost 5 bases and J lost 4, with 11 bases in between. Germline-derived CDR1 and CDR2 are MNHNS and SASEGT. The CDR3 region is CASSLDGGTGELFF. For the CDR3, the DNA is TGTGCCAGCAGTTTGGACGGGGGCACCGGGGAGCTGTTTTTT.

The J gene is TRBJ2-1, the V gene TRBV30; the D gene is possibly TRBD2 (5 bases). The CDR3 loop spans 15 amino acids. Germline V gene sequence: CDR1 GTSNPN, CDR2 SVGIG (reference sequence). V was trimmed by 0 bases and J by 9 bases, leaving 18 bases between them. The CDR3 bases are TGTGCCTGGAGTGTACAAGGAGTGGACGGAGGTGAGCAGTTCTTC. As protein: CAWSVQGVDGGEQFF.

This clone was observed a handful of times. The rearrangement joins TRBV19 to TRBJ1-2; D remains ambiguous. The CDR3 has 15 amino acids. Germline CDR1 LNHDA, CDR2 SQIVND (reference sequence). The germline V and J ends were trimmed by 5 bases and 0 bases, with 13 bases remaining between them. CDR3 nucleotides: TGTGCCAGTAGTCACCCCGGAGGCTCTAACTATGGCTACACCTTC. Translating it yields CASSHPGGSNYGYTF.

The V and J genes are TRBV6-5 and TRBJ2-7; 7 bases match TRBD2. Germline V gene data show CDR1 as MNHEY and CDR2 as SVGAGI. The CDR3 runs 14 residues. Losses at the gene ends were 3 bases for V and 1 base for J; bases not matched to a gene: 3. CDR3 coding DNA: TGTGCCAGCAGTTATGAGGGAGGGTCCTACGAGCAGTACTTC. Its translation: CASSYEGGSYEQYF.

CDR3 sequence: CASSWGGPTSTDTQYF. The CDR3 DNA sequence: TGCGCCAGCAGCTGGGGAGGCCCAACTAGCACAGATACGCAGTATTTT. The chain joins TRBV5-1 to TRBJ2-3; a possible D gene is TRBD2 (6 bases). Trimming cost V 3 bases and J 0 bases, with 14 bases left between them. Germline CDR1 is SGHRS and CDR2 is YFSETQ. The CDR3 runs to 16 residues.

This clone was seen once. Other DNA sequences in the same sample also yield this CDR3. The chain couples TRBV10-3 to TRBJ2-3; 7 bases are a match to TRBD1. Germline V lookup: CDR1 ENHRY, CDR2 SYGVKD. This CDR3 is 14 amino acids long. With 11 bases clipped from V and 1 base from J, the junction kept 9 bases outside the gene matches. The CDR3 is CAVTPQGGTDTQYF. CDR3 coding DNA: TGTGCCGTCACGCCCCAGGGGGGCACAGATACGCAGTATTTT.

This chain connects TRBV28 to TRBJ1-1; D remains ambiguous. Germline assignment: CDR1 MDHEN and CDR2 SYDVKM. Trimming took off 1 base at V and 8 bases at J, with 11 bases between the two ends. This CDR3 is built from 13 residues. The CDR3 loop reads CASSLSTRGEAFF. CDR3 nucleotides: TGTGCCAGCAGTTTATCGACCAGAGGGGAAGCTTTCTTT.

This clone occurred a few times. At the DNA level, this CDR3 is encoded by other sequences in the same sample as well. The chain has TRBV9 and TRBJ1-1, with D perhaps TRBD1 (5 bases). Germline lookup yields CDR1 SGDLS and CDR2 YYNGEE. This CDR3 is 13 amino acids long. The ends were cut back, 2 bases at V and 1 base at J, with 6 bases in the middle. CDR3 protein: CASSVTGNTEAFF. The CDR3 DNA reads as TGTGCCAGCAGCGTTACAGGGAACACTGAAGCTTTCTTT.

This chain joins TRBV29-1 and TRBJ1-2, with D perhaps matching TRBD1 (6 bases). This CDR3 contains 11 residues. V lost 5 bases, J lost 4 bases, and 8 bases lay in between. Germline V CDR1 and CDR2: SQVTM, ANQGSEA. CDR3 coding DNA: TGCAGCGTTACAGGGCCCTATGGCTACACCTTC. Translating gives CSVTGPYGYTF.

This CDR3 is CASSQEQGYGYTF. The CDR3 bases are TGTGCCAGCAGCCAAGAACAGGGCTATGGCTACACCTTC. This chain connects TRBV4-2 to TRBJ1-2; maybe TRBD1 (6 bases). Per germline, CDR1 LGHNA and CDR2 YNFKEQ. The CDR3 is 13 amino acids. V was pared by 0 bases and J by 4 bases, with 6 bases between.

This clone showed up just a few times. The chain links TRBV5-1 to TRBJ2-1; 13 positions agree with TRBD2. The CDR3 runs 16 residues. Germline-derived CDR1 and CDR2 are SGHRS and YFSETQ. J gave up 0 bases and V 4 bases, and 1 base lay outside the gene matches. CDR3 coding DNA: TGCGCCAGCAGCCGGACTAGCGGGAGCTCCTACAATGAGCAGTTCTTC. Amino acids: CASSRTSGSSYNEQFF.

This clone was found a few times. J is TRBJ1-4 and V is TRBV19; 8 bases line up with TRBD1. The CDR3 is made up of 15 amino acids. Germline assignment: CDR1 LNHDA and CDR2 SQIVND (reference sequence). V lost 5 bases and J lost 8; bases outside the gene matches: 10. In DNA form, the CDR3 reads TGTGCCAGTAGTCCCCAGGGGGCAAAGGGAGAAAAACTGTTTTTT. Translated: CASSPQGAKGEKLFF.